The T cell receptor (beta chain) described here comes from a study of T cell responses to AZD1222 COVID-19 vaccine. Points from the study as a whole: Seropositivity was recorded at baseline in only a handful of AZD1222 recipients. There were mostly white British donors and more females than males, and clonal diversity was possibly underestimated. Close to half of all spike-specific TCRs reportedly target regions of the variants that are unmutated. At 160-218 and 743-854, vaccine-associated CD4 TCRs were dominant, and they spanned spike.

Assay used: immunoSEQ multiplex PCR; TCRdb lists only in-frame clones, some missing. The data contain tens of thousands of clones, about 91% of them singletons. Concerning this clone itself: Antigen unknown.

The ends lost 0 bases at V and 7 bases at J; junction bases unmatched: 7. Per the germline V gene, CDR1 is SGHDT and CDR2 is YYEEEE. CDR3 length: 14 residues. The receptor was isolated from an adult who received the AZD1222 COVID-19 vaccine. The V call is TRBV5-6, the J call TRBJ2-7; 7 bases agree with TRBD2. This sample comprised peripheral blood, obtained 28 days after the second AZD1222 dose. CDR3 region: CASSLVRPGGEQYF. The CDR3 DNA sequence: TGTGCCAGCAGCTTGGTCCGGCCCGGGGGGGAGCAGTACTTC. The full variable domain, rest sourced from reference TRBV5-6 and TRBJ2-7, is DAGVTQSPTHLIKTRGQQVTLRCSPKSGHDTVSWYQQALGQGPQFIFQYYEEEERQRGNFPDRFSGHQFPNYSSELNVNALLLGDSALYLCASSLVRPGGEQYFGPGTRLTVT.